The T cell receptor beta chain under discussion was sequenced for a study of cytomegalovirus exposure and HLA in healthy donors. The donors comprised healthy bone marrow donors. Findings of the study overall: In an earlier analysis, about 87% or about 30%: the productive usage of most TCR beta V segments. With later analysis, a missense DCLRE1C variant became linked to TCR beta V- and J-gene trimming.

Concerning this clone itself: Its antigen is not identified.

60 Vbeta and 13 Jbeta primers were used in PCR. Some clones are missing from TCRdb's copy, which holds only in-frame ones; the method was immunoSEQ multiplex PCR. The sample includes 100,000 to 150,000 clones, 80% of them seen just once. Sequenced: PBMCs. This TCR derives from a man aged 30-40 years in good health and CMV-seropositive.

In DNA form, the CDR3 reads TGTGCCAGCAGCCAAGTAGTTCGCAGGACAGGGGTCACAGATACGCAGTATTTT. It yields the protein CASSQVVRRTGVTDTQYF. The genes are TRBV4-2 and TRBJ2-3; 9 bases agree with TRBD1. Germline V gives CDR1 LGHNA, CDR2 YNFKEQ. The CDR3 sequence is 18 residues long. The ends lost 1 base at V and 2 bases at J; junction bases unmatched: 10.